This T cell receptor (beta chain) was recovered during a study of cytomegalovirus exposure and HLA in healthy donors. As for the study in general: In an early release, HLA-typed donors contributed about 80 million unique TCR sequences. Study results and caveats: The sole available immune exposure information was CMV serostatus.

The V and J ends lost 9 bases and 4 bases respectively, with 25 bases between them. Germline CDR1 is SGHNT and CDR2 is YYREEE (reference sequence). There are 16 residues in the CDR3. A note on this clone: What it binds is not known.

With 60 Vbeta and 13 Jbeta primers, the PCR was carried out. Produced via immunoSEQ multiplex PCR; TCRdb's table is partial and in-frame only. The sample records approximately 140,000 clones, about 80% being singletons. The chain combines TRBV5-4 with TRBJ1-2; D is undetermined. The clonotype originates from a man aged 40-55 years in good health and CMV-seropositive. Sequencing input: PBMCs. The CDR3: CATTTGLGSSGYGYTF. CDR3 in DNA: TGTGCCACCACAACGGGGTTGGGGTCGAGCGGCTATGGCTACACCTTC. The full variable domain, with the rest looked up from reference TRBV5-4 and TRBJ1-2, is ETGVTQSPTHLIKTRGQQVTLRCSSQSGHNTVSWYQQALGQGPQFIFQYYREEENGRGNFPPRFSGLQFPNYSSELNVNALELDDSALYLCATTTGLGSSGYGYTFGSGTRLTVV.